This TCR beta chain was sequenced in a study of OX40 agonist ivuxolimab in advanced cancers. As for the study in general: Recorded diagnoses for dose-escalation patients were hepatocellular carcinoma, melanoma, renal cell or head and neck cancer.

Libraries were prepared by immunoSEQ multiplex PCR; TCRdb keeps only in-frame clonotypes and omits some of them. The sample contains about 69,000 clones, around 91% of which appear only once. A note on this clone: The target antigen is unknown.

The CDR3 has 15 amino acids. Germline lookup yields CDR1 SGHAT and CDR2 FQNNGV. The V end was cut by 3 bases, the J end by 1 base, with 12 bases between. Blood got drawn at baseline, again on cycle 4 day 1, and then on cycle 7 day 1. The study, taken as a whole, reports: In general, CD8+ T cells held more expanded clones than CD4+ did, on average.

The receptor was isolated from an adult with an advanced solid tumor such as melanoma, head and neck, liver or kidney cancer. The sample was CD4+ or CD8+ T cells sorted from blood, taken in a trial of the OX40 agonist ivuxolimab. V and J are TRBV11-2 and TRBJ1-1, with D possibly matching TRBD1 (6 bases). The CDR3 loop reads CASSFVGARNTEAFF. The CDR3 region has the DNA TGTGCCAGCAGCTTCGTGGGGGCGCGGAACACTGAAGCTTTCTTT. Based on the CDR3 plus reference TRBV11-2 and TRBJ1-1, the full variable domain is EAGVAQSPRYKIIEKRQSVAFWCNPISGHATLYWYQQILGQGPKLLIQFQNNGVVDDSQLPKDRFSAERLKGVDSTLKIQPAKLEDSAVYLCASSFVGARNTEAFFGQGTRLTVV.